A selection of T cell receptor beta chains follows, all from one sample in a study of blood T cell repertoires in COVID-19. The method was immunoSEQ multiplex PCR; TCRdb's version includes in-frame clones alone and lacks a portion of them. The top ten clones hold 7.8% of a sample with roughly 570,000 clones, roughly nine tenths of them seen once. The sample consisted of peripheral blood. These receptors all stem from a woman between 50 and 59 years old with COVID-19, enrolled during active disease. CDR3s include the opening cysteine and the closing phenylalanine or tryptophan. Each record gives: V gene, D gene, J gene, clone size, CDR3 DNA, CDR3 protein. The D gene is left open where the match is weak. For some rows the clone size is stated as once, few or many, or as a class when expanded; others skip it.

>TRBV7-2|-|TRBJ2-6|few
TGTGCCAGCAGCTTTCAGGCAGGCAACGTCCTGACTTTC
CASSFQAGNVLTF
>TRBV11-3|TRBD1|TRBJ1-3|-
TGTGCCAGCAGCTCCGGACAGGTCGGGGACACCATATATTTT
CASSSGQVGDTIYF
>TRBV9|TRBD1|TRBJ2-7|-
TGTGCCAGCAGTACCAACACCGGGACAGGGGGTCCCAGGGGCTCCTACGAGCAGTACTTC
CASSTNTGTGGPRGSYEQYF
>TRBV30|TRBD2|TRBJ2-7|-
TGTGCCTGGACCCTGGGGGGGAACGAGCAGTACTTC
CAWTLGGNEQYF
>TRBV5-1|-|TRBJ1-2|few
TGCGCCAGCAGCTTGGAAGGGGTGGCTGGCTACACCTTC
CASSLEGVAGYTF
>TRBV25-1|-|TRBJ2-2|once
TGTGCCAGCAGTGGCGGTTACACCGGGGAGCTGTTTTTT
CASSGGYTGELFF
>TRBV3-1/TRBV3-2|-|TRBJ1-1|-
TGTGCCAGCAGCCAAGACTCCGGGTTTAGCACTGAAGCTTTCTTT
CASSQDSGFSTEAFF
>TRBV29-1|-|TRBJ2-7|once
TGCAGCGTCGTTCGTACGCTGGACATACACTACGAGCAGTACTTC
CSVVRTLDIHYEQYF
>TRBV27|-|TRBJ2-3|-
TGTGCCAGCTCGTTGGGGGCAGGGGTGGCAGATACGCAGTATTTT
CASSLGAGVADTQYF
>TRBV5-1|-|TRBJ1-1|-
TGCGCCAGCAGCAAGGGACATCCGAACACTGAAGCTTTCTTT
CASSKGHPNTEAFF
>TRBV30|TRBD2|TRBJ2-3|-
TGTGCCTCGACCGGGACTAGCGTGACAGATACGCAGTATTTT
CASTGTSVTDTQYF
>TRBV18|-|TRBJ2-2|-
TGTGCCAGCTCACCAAGAATAGAGGGTTCGAACACCGGGGAGCTGTTTTTT
CASSPRIEGSNTGELFF
>TRBV3-1/TRBV3-2|TRBD1|TRBJ1-1|once
TGTGCCACCGTGGGACAGGGGGCGAAGACTGAAGCTTTCTTT
CATVGQGAKTEAFF
>TRBV18|-|TRBJ2-2|-
TGTGCCAGCTCACGTGAGGTCACCGGGGAGCTGTTTTTT
CASSREVTGELFF
>TRBV2|TRBD2|TRBJ2-3|-
TGTGCCAGCAGTGAGGCACGACTAGCGGACACAGATACGCAGTATTTT
CASSEARLADTDTQYF
>TRBV6-5|TRBD1|TRBJ1-1|-
TGTGCCAGCAGTTACACAGGGGGAAGAAACACTGAAGCTTTCTTT
CASSYTGGRNTEAFF
>TRBV2|-|TRBJ2-1|-
TGTGCCAGCCGTGCCCAACAGGCGAATGAGCAGTTCTTC
CASRAQQANEQFF
>TRBV7-6|TRBD1|TRBJ2-7|-
TGTGCCAGCAGCTTAACAGGGGGCATGAACGAGCAGTACTTC
CASSLTGGMNEQYF
>TRBV3-1/TRBV3-2|TRBD2|TRBJ2-7|-
TGTGCCAGCAGCCAGGGACTAGTCTACGAGCAGTACTTC
CASSQGLVYEQYF
>TRBV14|TRBD1|TRBJ1-1|-
TGTGCCAGCAGCGGGCACAGGGGGAACACTGAAGCTTTCTTT
CASSGHRGNTEAFF
>TRBV5-8|TRBD2|TRBJ2-3|-
TGTGCCAGCAGCTTGGGGACTAGCGCCGCAGATACGCAGTATTTT
CASSLGTSAADTQYF
>TRBV5-1|-|TRBJ2-7|-
TGCGCCAGCAGCTTAAGCAGGTTCACCTACGAGCAGTACTTC
CASSLSRFTYEQYF
>TRBV7-2|TRBD1|TRBJ1-1|few
TGTGCCAGCAGCTTTCGACTTAGGACAGGGCGAGCTGAAGCTTTCTTT
CASSFRLRTGRAEAFF
>TRBV5-6|-|TRBJ2-7|-
TGTGCCAGCAGCTTTAAGCGGGTTCTCGGGTCCTACGAGCAGTACTTC
CASSFKRVLGSYEQYF
>TRBV3-1/TRBV3-2|-|TRBJ2-5|-
TGTGCCAGCAGCCAGGGGAGGCTTCAAGAGACCCAGTACTTC
CASSQGRLQETQYF
>TRBV15|-|TRBJ1-4|-
TGTGCCACCAGCAGAGGGGGGGGTGGAAAACTGTTTTTT
CATSRGGGGKLFF
>TRBV2|-|TRBJ1-2|-
TGTGCCAGCAGTCTTCGTCAGGACTATGGCTACACCTTC
CASSLRQDYGYTF
>TRBV5-1|TRBD1|TRBJ2-1|-
TGCGCCAGCAGTTCCGACAGGGCTTCCTACAATGAGCAGTTCTTC
CASSSDRASYNEQFF
>TRBV11-3|TRBD1|TRBJ2-1|once
TGTGCCAGCAGCCACCGGGACAGGGGGCACTTAGGGAATGAGCAGTTCTTC
CASSHRDRGHLGNEQFF
>TRBV6-6|TRBD1|TRBJ1-3|-
TGTGCCAGCATCTACAGACAGGGTATCAACACCATATATTTT
CASIYRQGINTIYF
>TRBV7-9|TRBD2|TRBJ2-1|-
TGTGCCAGCAGCCCAAGCGGGGGTAATGAGCAGTTCTTC
CASSPSGGNEQFF
>TRBV6-2/TRBV6-3|-|TRBJ1-2|-
TGTGCCAGCAGTTTGGACAGAAGCCCCGAATACACCTTC
CASSLDRSPEYTF